These T cell receptor beta chains were read from a single sample in a study of response to subunit inactivated influenza vaccine. TCRdb re-analysed the RT-PCR reads in MiXCR, keeping a single row per CDR3 protein. Among about 190,000 distinct CDR3 sequences listed, about an eighth were seen once. Sequencing used CD8+ T cells sorted from PBMCs, obtained 5 to 6 days after vaccination. The receptors come from a man aged 45-60 years who received an inactivated influenza vaccine. The CDR3 runs from the conserved cysteine through the conserved F or W. The D gene is left open where the match is weak. Size values are once, few and many counts, or a class for expanded clones, and some rows have none.

d_call,j_call,v_call,clone_size,cdr3_nt,cdr3_aa
NA,TRBJ2-7,TRBV5-6,many,TGTGCCAGCAGTTTAAACAGTTACGAGCAGTACTTC,CASSLNSYEQYF
TRBD1,TRBJ1-1,TRBV5-1,NA,TGCGCCAGCAGCTCCGGGACAGGGTTCATGAACACTGAAGCTTTCTTT,CASSSGTGFMNTEAFF
TRBD2,TRBJ2-5,TRBV2,few,TGTGCCAGCAGTCGGGGCGGGAGTGAAGAGACCCAGTACTTC,CASSRGGSEETQYF
NA,TRBJ2-3,TRBV29-1,many,TGCAGCGTCCCAGGATACCCTACCGGGTCCACAGATACGCAGTATTTT,CSVPGYPTGSTDTQYF
NA,TRBJ2-5,TRBV3-1,NA,TGTGCCAGCAGCCAAGGGCAGTTCCAAGAGACCCAGTACTTC,CASSQGQFQETQYF
NA,TRBJ2-7,TRBV11-2,few,TGTGCCAGCAGCTTAGGTGGGGGGCCTGATTCGTACTTC,CASSLGGGPDSYF
NA,TRBJ1-1,TRBV4-1,NA,TGCGCCAGCAGCCAAACGACAGGAATGACTGAAGCTTTCTTT,CASSQTTGMTEAFF
NA,TRBJ2-5,TRBV4-3,few,TGCGCCAGCAGCCCGAGTTTTGGAGGGGGAGAGACCCAGTACTTC,CASSPSFGGGETQYF
NA,TRBJ1-5,TRBV7-2,few,TGTGCCAGCAGCTTAGGGCGGCAGCCCCAGCATTTT,CASSLGRQPQHF
NA,TRBJ2-7,TRBV5-1,few,TGCGCCAGCAGCCCGGGGATAAACTGGGGCGGCGTCCCCTCCTACGAGCAGTACTTC,CASSPGINWGGVPSYEQYF
NA,TRBJ2-1,TRBV7-9,NA,TGTGCCAGCAGCTATGGGGAGTACAATGAGCAGTTCTTC,CASSYGEYNEQFF
NA,TRBJ1-1,TRBV12-3/TRBV12-4,many,TGTGCCAGCAGTTATTTGAACACTGAAGCTTTCTTT,CASSYLNTEAFF
NA,TRBJ2-1,TRBV29-1,NA,TGCAGCGTTGAGTATGGGCTCCGCTACAATGAGCAGTTCTTC,CSVEYGLRYNEQFF
NA,TRBJ2-2,TRBV10-3,few,TGTGCCACGCTCGAGACCGGGGAGCTGTTTTTT,CATLETGELFF
TRBD1,TRBJ1-1,TRBV30,few,TGTGCCTGGAAAGGACAGGCAACGAACACTGAAGCTTTCTTT,CAWKGQATNTEAFF
NA,TRBJ2-1,TRBV20-1,few,TGCAGTGCGCAACTAGTGAATGAGCAGTTCTTC,CSAQLVNEQFF
TRBD2,TRBJ2-1,TRBV12-3/TRBV12-4,many,TGTGCCAGCAGTTTTGCGGGGGACAATGAGCAGTTCTTC,CASSFAGDNEQFF
NA,TRBJ2-2,TRBV4-3,NA,TGCGCCAGCAGCCAGGGACCGACCGGGGAGCTGTTTTTT,CASSQGPTGELFF
TRBD2,TRBJ2-5,TRBV6-2/TRBV6-3,few,TGTGCCAGCAGTCGACTAGCGGGAGAGGTATGGAAAGAGACCCAGTACTTC,CASSRLAGEVWKETQYF
NA,TRBJ1-6,TRBV13,NA,TGTGCCAGCAGCTTTCTGGACCTCAATTCACCCCTCCACTTT,CASSFLDLNSPLHF
TRBD1,TRBJ2-7,TRBV6-2/TRBV6-3,NA,TGTGCCAGCAGTTACACGACAGGGACAAGCTCCTACGAGCAGTACTTC,CASSYTTGTSSYEQYF
TRBD2,TRBJ2-1,TRBV6-5,few,TGTGCCAGCAGTACTAGCGGGAGCCAGTTCTTC,CASSTSGSQFF
NA,TRBJ2-5,TRBV6-1,many,TGTGCCAGCAGTAGGGGCAGAATGGAGGAGACCCAGTACTTC,CASSRGRMEETQYF
NA,TRBJ2-7,TRBV6-2/TRBV6-3,few,TGTGCCAGCAGCCTCCGAACCTACGAGCAGTACTTC,CASSLRTYEQYF
TRBD1,TRBJ2-6,TRBV11-1,few,TGTGCCAGCAGCTCATCGACGTTCCGGGACAGGGTCTCTGGGGCCAACGTCCTGACTTTC,CASSSSTFRDRVSGANVLTF
NA,TRBJ1-2,TRBV4-3,few,TGCGCCAGCAGCAAGACCTCAGGGGTTCTCGATGGCTACACCTTC,CASSKTSGVLDGYTF
TRBD2,TRBJ2-3,TRBV11-2,NA,TGTGCCAGCAGCCCCTTCGGACTAGCGGGGGCACACCCTAGCACAGATACGCAGTATTTT,CASSPFGLAGAHPSTDTQYF
TRBD2,TRBJ2-5,TRBV5-1,NA,TGCGCCAGCCGCCGACTAGCGGGGGGTCCCTTTGGGGAGACCCAGTACTTC,CASRRLAGGPFGETQYF
TRBD1,TRBJ2-1,TRBV10-3,NA,TGTGCCATTGCACAGGGGGACAACAATGAGCAGTTCTTC,CAIAQGDNNEQFF
NA,TRBJ2-1,TRBV14,NA,TGTGCCAGCAGCCAAGAGGGATACACAAACTACTACAATGAGCAGTTCTTC,CASSQEGYTNYYNEQFF
NA,TRBJ1-1,TRBV4-2,few,TGTGCCAGCAGCCCCCGGCACGGGGGAGGCACTGAAGCTTTCTTT,CASSPRHGGGTEAFF
TRBD2,TRBJ2-1,TRBV20-1,few,TGCAGTGCTAGAGGGGGACTAGCGGGGGGTTCCTACAATGAGCAGTTCTTC,CSARGGLAGGSYNEQFF
NA,TRBJ2-5,TRBV20-1,few,TGCAGTGCTAGAGATCTCCAGCGTGAAGAGACCCAGTACTTC,CSARDLQREETQYF
NA,TRBJ2-5,TRBV7-9,few,TGTGCCAGCAGCCTCTCACGGGGTCAGAAAGAGACCCAGTACTTC,CASSLSRGQKETQYF
NA,TRBJ2-2,TRBV6-1,NA,TGTGCCAGCACCCCTCGGGGGCAATTCGCCGGGGAGCTGTTTTTT,CASTPRGQFAGELFF
NA,TRBJ2-2,TRBV7-2,NA,TGTGCCAGCAGCTTCCTCGGGGGTAACACCGGGGAGCTGTTTTTT,CASSFLGGNTGELFF
TRBD1,TRBJ1-1,TRBV14,few,TGTGCCAGCAGCCAAGTTGGCAGGGGGCTGTACACTGAAGCTTTCTTT,CASSQVGRGLYTEAFF
NA,TRBJ2-7,TRBV10-3,NA,TGTGCCATCAGTGGGGATGCCCACGACCTCTACGAGCAGTACTTC,CAISGDAHDLYEQYF
TRBD2,TRBJ2-1,TRBV29-1,NA,TGCAGCGTTGAAGATCCGGCTAGCGGGAGTAATTACAATGAGCAGTTCTTC,CSVEDPASGSNYNEQFF
NA,TRBJ2-3,TRBV15,few,TGTGCCACCAGCAGACATGCCGGGGACACAGATACGCAGTATTTT,CATSRHAGDTDTQYF
NA,TRBJ2-2,TRBV7-9,NA,TGTGCCAGCAGCTTATTTTTGGGGCAGCAGAACACCGGGGAGCTGTTTTTT,CASSLFLGQQNTGELFF
TRBD2,TRBJ2-1,TRBV4-3,few,TGCGCCAGCAGCCAAGATAGCGGGAGGGGCTACAATGAGCAGTTCTTC,CASSQDSGRGYNEQFF
NA,TRBJ2-7,TRBV6-1,NA,TGTGCCAGCACCCTCTCTGGGGGGGCAGGTTACGAGCAGTACTTC,CASTLSGGAGYEQYF
NA,TRBJ2-3,TRBV6-1,few,TGTGCCAGCAGTCCTGAGGGTTGGGCAGATACGCAGTATTTT,CASSPEGWADTQYF
NA,TRBJ1-2,TRBV7-9,NA,TGTGCCAGCAGCCTTGGGAGCAAGGGCTACACCTTC,CASSLGSKGYTF
NA,TRBJ1-1,TRBV11-2,few,TGTGCCAGCAGGTCTTCGGGGCTCATGAACACTGAAGCTTTCTTT,CASRSSGLMNTEAFF
NA,TRBJ1-6,TRBV24-1,NA,TGTGCCACCAGTCTTAGTTCACCCCTCCACTTT,CATSLSSPLHF
NA,TRBJ1-2,TRBV7-2,NA,TGTGCCAGCACATTCTGGAAGGACAGCAATGGCTACACCTTC,CASTFWKDSNGYTF
NA,TRBJ1-6,TRBV10-2,NA,TGCGCCAGCAGTGAGCAGGGTTATAATTCACCCCTCCACTTT,CASSEQGYNSPLHF